This paragraph covers one T cell receptor beta chain sequence. Its antigen is unidentified. Produced via immunoSEQ multiplex PCR; TCRdb's table is partial and in-frame only. Of around 57,000 clones in the sample, about 90% were seen once. This sample was included in a study of OX40 agonist ivuxolimab in advanced cancers. Study information: Patients were under 90% male with ages about 20 to 79, mean about 54. People who had prior anti-PD-1, anti-PD-L1 or anti-CTLA-4 therapy could take part, and roughly 40% had some.

Study-level findings and limits: Expanded clones were, on average, more numerous among CD8+ T cells than CD4+.

V was cut by 0 bases and J by 4 bases, with 15 bases left in between. The germline CDR1 and CDR2 sequences are MNHEY and SVGAGI. This CDR3 comprises 16 residues. Sequencing was performed on CD4+ or CD8+ T cells sorted from blood, taken in a trial of the OX40 agonist ivuxolimab. This rearrangement joins TRBV6-5 to TRBJ1-1; no firm D call. This TCR derives from an adult with an advanced solid tumor such as melanoma, head and neck, liver or kidney cancer. This chain's CDR3 is CASSYSGVSVTTEAFF. The DNA for the CDR3 is TGTGCCAGCAGTTACTCTGGGGTTTCCGTGACCACTGAAGCTTTCTTT.